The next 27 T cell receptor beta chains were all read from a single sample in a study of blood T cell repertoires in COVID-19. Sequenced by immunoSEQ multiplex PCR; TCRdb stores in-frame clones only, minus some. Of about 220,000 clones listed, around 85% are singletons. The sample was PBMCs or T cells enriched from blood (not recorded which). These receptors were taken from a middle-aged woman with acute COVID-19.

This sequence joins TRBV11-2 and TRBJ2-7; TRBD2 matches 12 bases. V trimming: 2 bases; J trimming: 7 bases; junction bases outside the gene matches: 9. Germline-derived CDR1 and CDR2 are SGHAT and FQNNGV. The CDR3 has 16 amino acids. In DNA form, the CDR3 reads TGTGCCAGCAGCTTAACTCAGCTAGCGGGGGGGCTTGAGCAGTACTTC. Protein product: CASSLTQLAGGLEQYF.

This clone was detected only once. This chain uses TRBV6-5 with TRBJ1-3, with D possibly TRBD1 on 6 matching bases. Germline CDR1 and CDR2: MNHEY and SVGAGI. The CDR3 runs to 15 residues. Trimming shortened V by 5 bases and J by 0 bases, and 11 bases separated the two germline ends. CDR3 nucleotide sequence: TGTGCCAGCAGTCGGCAGGGGAACTCTGGAAACACCATATATTTT. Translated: CASSRQGNSGNTIYF.

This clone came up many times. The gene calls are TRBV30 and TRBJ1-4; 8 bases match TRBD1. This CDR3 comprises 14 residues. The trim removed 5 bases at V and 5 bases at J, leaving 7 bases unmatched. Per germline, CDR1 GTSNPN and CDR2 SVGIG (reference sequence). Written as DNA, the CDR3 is TGTGCCTGGGGTCAACAGGGGGTCAATGAAAAACTGTTTTTT. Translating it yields CAWGQQGVNEKLFF.

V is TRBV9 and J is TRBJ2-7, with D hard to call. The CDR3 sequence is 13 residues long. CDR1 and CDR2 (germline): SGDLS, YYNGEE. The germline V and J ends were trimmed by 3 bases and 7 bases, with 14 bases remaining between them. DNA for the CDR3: TGTGCCAGCAGCGCCCAAGACCAGGATGAGCAGTACTTC. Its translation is CASSAQDQDEQYF.

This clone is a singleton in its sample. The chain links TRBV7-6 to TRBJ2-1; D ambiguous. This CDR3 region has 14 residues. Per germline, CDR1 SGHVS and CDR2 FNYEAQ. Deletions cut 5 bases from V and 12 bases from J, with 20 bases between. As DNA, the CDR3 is TGTGCCAGCAGCCAAAGTTCACTATCGGTTAGGCAGTTCTTC. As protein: CASSQSSLSVRQFF.

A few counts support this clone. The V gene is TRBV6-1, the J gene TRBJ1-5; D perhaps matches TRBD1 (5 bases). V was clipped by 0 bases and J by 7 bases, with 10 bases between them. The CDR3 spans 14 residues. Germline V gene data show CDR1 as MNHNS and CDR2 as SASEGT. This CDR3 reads CASSEAQGRQPQHF. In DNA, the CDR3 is TGTGCCAGCAGTGAAGCGCAGGGAAGGCAGCCCCAGCATTTT.

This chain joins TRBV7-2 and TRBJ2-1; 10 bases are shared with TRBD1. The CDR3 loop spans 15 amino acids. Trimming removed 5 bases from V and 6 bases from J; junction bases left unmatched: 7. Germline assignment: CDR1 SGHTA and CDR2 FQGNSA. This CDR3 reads CASSRDRGRSNEQFF. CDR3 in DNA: TGTGCCAGCAGCAGAGACAGGGGGCGAAGCAATGAGCAGTTCTTC.

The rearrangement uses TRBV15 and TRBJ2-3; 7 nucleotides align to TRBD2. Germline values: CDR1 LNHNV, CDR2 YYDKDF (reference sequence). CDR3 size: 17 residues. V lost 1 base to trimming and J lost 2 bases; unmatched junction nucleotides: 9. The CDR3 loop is CATSRVGTGGYTDTQYF. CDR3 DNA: TGTGCCACCAGCAGAGTTGGTACGGGGGGATACACAGATACGCAGTATTTT.

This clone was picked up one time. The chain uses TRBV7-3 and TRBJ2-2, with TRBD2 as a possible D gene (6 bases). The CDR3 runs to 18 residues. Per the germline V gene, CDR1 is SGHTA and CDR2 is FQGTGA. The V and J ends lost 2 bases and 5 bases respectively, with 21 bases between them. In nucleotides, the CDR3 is TGTGCCAGCAGCTTATTGGCCCCCGGCGGGACCCGAACCGGGGAGCTGTTTTTT. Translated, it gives CASSLLAPGGTRTGELFF.

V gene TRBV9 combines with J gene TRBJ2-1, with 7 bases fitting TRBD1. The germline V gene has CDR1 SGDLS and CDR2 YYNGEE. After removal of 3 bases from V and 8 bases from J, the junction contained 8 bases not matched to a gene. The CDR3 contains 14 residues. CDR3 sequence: CASSAMTGWDEQFF. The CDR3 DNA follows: TGTGCCAGCAGCGCGATGACAGGGTGGGATGAGCAGTTCTTC.

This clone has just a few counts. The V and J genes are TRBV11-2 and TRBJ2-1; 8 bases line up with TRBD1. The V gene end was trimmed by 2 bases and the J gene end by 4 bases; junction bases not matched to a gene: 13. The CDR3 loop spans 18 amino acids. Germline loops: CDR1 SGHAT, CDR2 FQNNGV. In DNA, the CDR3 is TGTGCCAGCAGCTTATGGATCAGACAGGGGAGGAGGTACAATGAGCAGTTCTTC. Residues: CASSLWIRQGRRYNEQFF.

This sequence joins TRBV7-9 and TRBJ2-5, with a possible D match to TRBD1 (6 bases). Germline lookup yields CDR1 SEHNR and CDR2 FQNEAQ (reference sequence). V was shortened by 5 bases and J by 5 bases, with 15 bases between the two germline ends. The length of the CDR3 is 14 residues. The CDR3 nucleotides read TGTGCCAGCAGCATACGCCGGGACATTGAGACCCAGTACTTC. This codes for CASSIRRDIETQYF.

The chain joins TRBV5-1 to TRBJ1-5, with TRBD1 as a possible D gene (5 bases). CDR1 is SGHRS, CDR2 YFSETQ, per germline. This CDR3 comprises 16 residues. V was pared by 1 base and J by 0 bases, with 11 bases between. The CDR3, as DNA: TGCGCCAGCAGCTTGACAGACAGCTATAGCAATCAGCCCCAGCATTTT. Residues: CASSLTDSYSNQPQHF.

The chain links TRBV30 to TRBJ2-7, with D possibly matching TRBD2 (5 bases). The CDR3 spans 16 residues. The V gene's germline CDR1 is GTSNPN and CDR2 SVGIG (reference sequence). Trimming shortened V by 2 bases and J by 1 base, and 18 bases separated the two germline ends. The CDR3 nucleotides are TGTGCCTGGAGTAACGGGGAGCGGACTGTTTCCTACGAGCAGTACTTC. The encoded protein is CAWSNGERTVSYEQYF.

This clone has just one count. The CDR3 region is CASSASYYEQYF. CDR3 in DNA: TGTGCCAGCAGTGCCTCCTACTACGAGCAGTACTTC. The V and J genes are TRBV25-1 and TRBJ2-7; D gene unclear. The CDR3 has 12 amino acids. Germline CDR1 and CDR2: MGHDK and SYGVNS. Trimming shortened V by 4 bases and J by 3 bases, and 7 bases separated the two germline ends.

DNA for the CDR3: TGTGCCAGCAGCTTCGGACAGGGGTGGTACGAGCAGTACTTC. This encodes CASSFGQGWYEQYF. The V gene is TRBV7-9, the J gene TRBJ2-7; 9 bases are a match to TRBD1. There are 14 residues in the CDR3. Per germline, CDR1 SEHNR and CDR2 FQNEAQ (reference sequence). V shed 3 bases and J 4 bases; nucleotides not matched to a gene: 4.

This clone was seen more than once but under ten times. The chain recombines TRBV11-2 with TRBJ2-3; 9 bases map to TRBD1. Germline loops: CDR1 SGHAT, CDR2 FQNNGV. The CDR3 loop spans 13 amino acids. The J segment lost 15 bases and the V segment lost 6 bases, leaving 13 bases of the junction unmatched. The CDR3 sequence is CASSSNRDREKYF. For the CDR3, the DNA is TGTGCCAGCAGTTCCAACCGGGACAGGGAGAAATATTTT.

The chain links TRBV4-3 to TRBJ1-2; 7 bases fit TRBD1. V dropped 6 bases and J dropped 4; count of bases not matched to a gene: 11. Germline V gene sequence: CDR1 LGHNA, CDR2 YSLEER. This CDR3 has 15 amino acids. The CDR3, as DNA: TGCGCCAGCAGGCCGACAGGGAATGGAGGCTATGGCTACACCTTC. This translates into CASRPTGNGGYGYTF.

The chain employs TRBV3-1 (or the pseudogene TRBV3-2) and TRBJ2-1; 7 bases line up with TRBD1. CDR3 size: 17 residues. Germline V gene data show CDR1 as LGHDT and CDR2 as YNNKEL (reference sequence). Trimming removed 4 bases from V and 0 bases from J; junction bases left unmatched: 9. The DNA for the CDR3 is TGTGCCAGCAGCCCCGGACAGGTCCTCTACTCCTACAATGAGCAGTTCTTC. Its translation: CASSPGQVLYSYNEQFF.

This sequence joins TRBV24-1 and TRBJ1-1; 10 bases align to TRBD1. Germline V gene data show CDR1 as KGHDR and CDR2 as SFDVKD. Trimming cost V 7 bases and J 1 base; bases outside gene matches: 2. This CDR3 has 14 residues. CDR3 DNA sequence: TGTGCCACCAGGAGGACAGGGGGGAACACTGAAGCTTTCTTT. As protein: CATRRTGGNTEAFF.

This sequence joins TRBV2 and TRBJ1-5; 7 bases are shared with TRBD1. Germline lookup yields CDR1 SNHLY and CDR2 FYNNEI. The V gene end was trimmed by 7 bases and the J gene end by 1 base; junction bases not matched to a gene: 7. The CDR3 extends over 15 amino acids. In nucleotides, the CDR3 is TGTGCCAGCACTAAGGGACAGCGGAGCAATCAGCCCCAGCATTTT. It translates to CASTKGQRSNQPQHF.

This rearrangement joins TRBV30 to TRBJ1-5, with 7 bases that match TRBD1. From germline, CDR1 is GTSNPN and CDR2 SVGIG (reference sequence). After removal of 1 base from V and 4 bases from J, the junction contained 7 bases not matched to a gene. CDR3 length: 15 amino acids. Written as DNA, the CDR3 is TGTGCCTGGAGTGGGGACAGCGTGAGAAATCAGCCCCAGCATTTT. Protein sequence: CAWSGDSVRNQPQHF.

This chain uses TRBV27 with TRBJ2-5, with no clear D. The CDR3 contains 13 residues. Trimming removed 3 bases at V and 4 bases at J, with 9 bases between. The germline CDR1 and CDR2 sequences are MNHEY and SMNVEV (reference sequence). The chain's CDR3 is CASSLSRGETQYF. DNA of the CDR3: TGTGCCAGCAGTTTGTCCAGAGGAGAGACCCAGTACTTC.

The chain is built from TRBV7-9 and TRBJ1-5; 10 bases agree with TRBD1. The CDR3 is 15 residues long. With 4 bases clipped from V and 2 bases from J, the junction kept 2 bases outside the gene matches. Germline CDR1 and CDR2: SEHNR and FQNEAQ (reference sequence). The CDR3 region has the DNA TGTGCCAGCAGCTACGGGACAGGGGGCAATCAGCCCCAGCATTTT. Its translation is CASSYGTGGNQPQHF.

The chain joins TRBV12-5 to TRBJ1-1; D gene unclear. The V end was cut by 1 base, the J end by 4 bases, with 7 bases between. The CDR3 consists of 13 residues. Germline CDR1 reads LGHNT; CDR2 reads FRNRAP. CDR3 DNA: TGTGCTAGTGGTTTGGGAGGGCTCACTGAAGCTTTCTTT. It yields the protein CASGLGGLTEAFF.

The CDR3: CASSPQGQTNYGYTF. CDR3 DNA: TGTGCCAGCAGTCCGCAAGGACAGACAAACTATGGCTACACCTTC. The chain has TRBV28 and TRBJ1-2, with TRBD1 as a possible D gene (6 bases). The CDR3 sequence is 15 residues long. Trimming removed 5 bases at V and 2 bases at J, with 15 bases between. The V gene's germline CDR1 is MDHEN and CDR2 SYDVKM.

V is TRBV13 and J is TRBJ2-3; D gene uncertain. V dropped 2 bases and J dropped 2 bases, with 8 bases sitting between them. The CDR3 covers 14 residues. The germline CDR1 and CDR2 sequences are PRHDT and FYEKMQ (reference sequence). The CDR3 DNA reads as TGTGCCAGCAGCTTAACTACCCTCACAGATACGCAGTATTTT. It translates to CASSLTTLTDTQYF.